Below are 27 T cell receptor beta chains sequenced from a single sample in a study of regulatory T cells in long-lasting Graves disease (dated by TCRdb to the early 2020s). Library preparation was by multiplex PCR. Sequencing was carried out with an Illumina HiSeq 4000. TCR beta libraries were built with iRepertoire HTBI primers and Arm-PCR amplification of CDR3 regions. The public reads were run again by TCRdb, first through fastp at Q25 and then through MiXCR, and only productive beta chains were kept. Each record represents a unique CDR3 protein, reported with the most common genes and DNA among its rows. The sample records 310,000 or so distinct CDR3 sequences, around 20% of which are singletons. 25% to 35% of the sample is held by the ten biggest clonotypes. The sample's time point label, decoded: persistent/refractory GD, antithyroid drugs over 5 years with positive TRAb. For both TCR sequencing and RNA sequencing, RNA was extracted from PBMCs using TRIzol.

Source: peripheral blood mononuclear cells (PBMCs), taken when the disease was refractory, from a patient treated with antithyroid drugs. These receptor sequences come from a female donor with Graves disease.

At least ten counts were recorded for this clonotype. The V gene is TRBV29-1, the J gene TRBJ1-2, with D tentatively TRBD1 (6 bases). CDR3 length equals 16 residues. Looked up from germline, CDR1 is SQVTM and CDR2 is ANQGSEA. V lost 4 bases to trimming and J lost 0 bases, with 18 bases between them. CDR3: CSVGQAHPLANYGYTF. CDR3 bases: TGCAGCGTTGGACAGGCCCACCCTTTAGCTAACTATGGCTACACCTTC. Complete variable domain (other parts from reference TRBV29-1 and TRBJ1-2): SAVISQKPSRDICQRGTSLTIQCQVDSQVTMMFWYRQQPGQSLTLIATANQGSEATYESGFVIDKFPISRPNLTFSTLTVSNMSPEDSSIYLCSVGQAHPLANYGYTFGSGTRLTVV.

This clonotype was observed a few times. The V gene is TRBV24-1, the J gene TRBJ2-2, with 7 bases matching TRBD2. CDR1 KGHDR and CDR2 SFDVKD come from the germline V gene. This CDR3 comprises 16 residues. With 9 bases clipped from V and 4 bases from J, the junction kept 13 bases outside the gene matches. As DNA, the CDR3 is TGTGCCACCGAAGCCTTAGCGGGTGGGTTCACCGGGGAGCTGTTTTTT. It codes for CATEALAGGFTGELFF.

The rearrangement links TRBV7-9 to TRBJ2-3; 8 positions match TRBD2. Trimming at V came to 5 bases and at J to 5 bases, leaving 15 bases not matched to a gene. The CDR3 length is 17 residues. Germline V gene lookup returns CDR1 SEHNR and CDR2 FQNEAQ (reference sequence). CDR3 nucleotides: TGTGCCAGCAGCGCACCCCGTGTTAGCGGGGTTCAAGATACGCAGTATTTT. It specifies CASSAPRVSGVQDTQYF.

This chain uses TRBV5-1 with TRBJ2-3; 7 nucleotides line up with TRBD1. Germline V gives CDR1 SGHRS, CDR2 YFSETQ. The CDR3 loop spans 17 amino acids. V shed 0 bases and J 5 bases; nucleotides not matched to a gene: 12. CDR3 sequence: CASSLVQRGGYQDTQYF. Written as DNA, the CDR3 is TGCGCCAGCAGCTTGGTCCAGCGAGGGGGCTATCAAGATACGCAGTATTTT.

V gene TRBV4-2 combines with J gene TRBJ1-1, with D possibly being TRBD1 (5 bases). CDR3 length: 15 residues. V was shortened by 0 bases and J by 4 bases, with 12 bases between the two germline ends. Per the germline V gene, CDR1 is LGHNA and CDR2 is YNFKEQ. DNA for the CDR3: TGTGCCAGCAGCCAAGAGGGGGTGACCTTCACTGAAGCTTTCTTT. This translates into CASSQEGVTFTEAFF.

The chain links TRBV7-2 to TRBJ2-7, with TRBD2 matching over 10 bases. Germline assignment: CDR1 SGHTA and CDR2 FQGNSA. V gave up 3 bases and J gave up 4 bases; unmatched junction bases: 9. CDR3 length equals 16 residues. CDR3 region: CASSLRSGGGIYEQYF. The CDR3 DNA sequence: TGTGCCAGCAGCTTGCGAAGCGGGGGGGGTATTTACGAGCAGTACTTC.

The chain links TRBV6-1 to TRBJ2-5; D is uncertain. The CDR3 is 14 residues long. Per germline, CDR1 MNHNS and CDR2 SASEGT. Trimming cost V 8 bases and J 1 base, with 14 bases left between them. The CDR3 DNA is TGTGCCAGCCGCCCGGTCTGGGCCCAAGAGACCCAGTACTTC. Translation: CASRPVWAQETQYF.

This clonotype was counted a few times. The rearrangement joins TRBV5-8 to TRBJ2-2; no firm D call. The germline CDR1 and CDR2 sequences are SGHTS and YDEGEE. The CDR3 runs to 15 residues. V was cut by 0 bases and J by 5 bases, with 11 bases left in between. CDR3 sequence: CASSLVPRSTGELFF. The CDR3, as DNA: TGTGCCAGCAGCTTGGTACCCAGATCTACCGGGGAGCTGTTTTTT.

This clonotype was counted many times. The genes are TRBV5-6 and TRBJ1-2; 12 nucleotides agree with TRBD1. Germline CDR1 and CDR2: SGHDT and YYEEEE. The CDR3 contains 17 residues. J gave up 1 base and V 4 bases, and 8 bases lay outside the gene matches. CDR3 coding DNA: TGTGCCAGCAGCACGGGACAGGGGGCCTATTATAACTATGGCTACACCTTC. This gives the protein CASSTGQGAYYNYGYTF.

This sequence joins TRBV7-9 and TRBJ1-2; possibly TRBD1 for D (5 bases). From germline, CDR1 is SEHNR and CDR2 FQNEAQ (reference sequence). Trimming shortened V by 11 bases and J by 5 bases, and 9 bases separated the two germline ends. CDR3 length: 10 residues. CDR3 in amino acids: CALGGYGYTF. The CDR3 region has the DNA TGTGCCCTGGGGGGATATGGCTACACCTTC.

This clonotype was seen a handful of times. The V and J genes are TRBV6-1 and TRBJ2-7; 7 bases are shared with TRBD2. The CDR3 loop spans 14 amino acids. V gave up 7 bases and J gave up 2 bases; unmatched junction bases: 8. Germline V gene sequence: CDR1 MNHNS, CDR2 SASEGT. In nucleotides, the CDR3 is TGTGCCAGCATCACGGGCGGGAGAGCCTACGAGCAGTACTTC. Residues: CASITGGRAYEQYF.

This clonotype has a count of ten or more. V usage is TRBV6-1 and J usage is TRBJ1-2, with no clear D. The CDR3 sequence is 15 residues long. Germline CDR1 MNHNS, CDR2 SASEGT. With 5 bases removed from V and 1 base from J, the gap between germline ends came to 14 bases. The CDR3 region has the DNA TGTGCCAGCAGTACCTGGGCAGATGATAACTATGGCTACACCTTC. Encoded protein: CASSTWADDNYGYTF.

The chain combines TRBV28 with TRBJ1-5; D is uncertain. The length of the CDR3 is 13 residues. Germline V gene sequence: CDR1 MDHEN, CDR2 SYDVKM. The V end lost 10 bases, the J end lost 0 bases, and 10 bases lay between the germline ends. CDR3 DNA sequence: TGTGCCACCGGGATTTATAGCAATCAGCCCCAGCATTTT. The encoded protein is CATGIYSNQPQHF.

The chain uses TRBV7-3 and TRBJ1-2; D is ambiguous. The CDR3 contains 15 residues. Deletions cut 5 bases from V and 0 bases from J, with 13 bases between. Germline V gives CDR1 SGHTA, CDR2 FQGTGA. The CDR3: CASSPDALANYGYTF. DNA for the CDR3: TGTGCCAGCAGCCCAGACGCGTTAGCTAACTATGGCTACACCTTC.

Here the CDR3 DNA reads TGCAGTGGTCCGGGACAGGGGATTTACGAGCAGTACTTC. It specifies CSGPGQGIYEQYF. V is TRBV20-1 and J is TRBJ2-7; 10 bases fit TRBD1. CDR1 is DFQATT, CDR2 SNEGSKA, per germline (reference sequence). The CDR3 contains 13 residues. V shed 7 bases and J 4 bases; nucleotides not matched to a gene: 7.

This clonotype was recorded at least ten times. A junction boundary mismatches the germline segment, possibly from a read error. V is TRBV18 and J is TRBJ1-2; no reliable D call. The CDR3 length is 12 residues. The germline V gene encodes CDR1 KGHSH and CDR2 LQKENI. The CDR3 nucleotides are TGTGCCAGCTCCGAATCGGACTACGGCTACACCTTC. Amino acids: CASSESDYGYTF.

The chain has TRBV20-1 and TRBJ2-2; 8 bases align to TRBD2. The CDR3 has 16 residues. CDR1 is DFQATT and CDR2 is SNEGSKA in the germline V gene (reference sequence). V shed 0 bases and J 6 bases; nucleotides not matched to a gene: 9. CDR3 sequence (DNA): TGCAGTGCTAGAGATCTACTAGCGGAGGGTCCCGGGGAGCTGTTTTTT. This sequence encodes CSARDLLAEGPGELFF.

The chain carries TRBV28 and TRBJ2-7; 9 positions agree with TRBD2. CDR1 is MDHEN and CDR2 is SYDVKM in the germline V gene. The V and J ends lost 5 bases and 7 bases, in that order; junction bases with no gene match: 12. This CDR3 is built from 15 residues. In DNA, the CDR3 is TGTGCCAGCAGTCTACGGATTAGCGGGAGACTTGAGCAGTACTTC. Translating it yields CASSLRISGRLEQYF.

This clonotype has just a few counts. The rearrangement uses TRBV7-9 and TRBJ1-6, with 8 nucleotides matching TRBD1. The CDR3 has 17 residues. V shed 5 bases, J shed 8 bases, and the junction held 14 bases outside the gene matches. CDR1 is SEHNR, CDR2 FQNEAQ, per germline (reference sequence). Here the CDR3 DNA reads TGTGCCAGCAGCCCATGGGACAGGTTGTCGAGCGATTCACCCCTCCACTTT. Residues: CASSPWDRLSSDSPLHF.

This clonotype was seen more than once but under ten times. V is TRBV10-1 and J is TRBJ1-1, with TRBD1 matching 7 bases. The trim removed 4 bases at V and 0 bases at J, leaving 5 bases unmatched. From germline, CDR1 is WNHNN and CDR2 SYGVQD (reference sequence). The CDR3 length is 15 residues. The CDR3 DNA sequence: TGCGCCAGCAGTGGGAGGGGGCGATTGAACACTGAAGCTTTCTTT. Protein sequence: CASSGRGRLNTEAFF.

On this clonotype: One end of the junction does not line up with germline, which may come from a read error. This chain joins TRBV5-1 and TRBJ1-4, with no clear D. Looked up from germline, CDR1 is SGHRS and CDR2 is YFSETQ. CDR3 size: 14 residues. CDR3 coding DNA: TGCACCAGCAGCTTGGTGGGGATTAATGAAAAACTGTTTTTT. This sequence encodes CTSSLVGINEKLFF.

This clonotype was counted ten times or more. The J gene is TRBJ1-4, the V gene TRBV14; the D is unclear. The CDR3 extends over 13 amino acids. Trimming left V 3 bases short and J 7 bases short, with 9 bases between. Germline lookup yields CDR1 SGHDN and CDR2 FVKESK. The CDR3, as DNA: TGTGCCAGCAGCCAGGGGATTTTTGAAAAACTGTTTTTT. This translates into CASSQGIFEKLFF.

The chain is built from TRBV10-3 and TRBJ2-2; D possibly corresponds to TRBD2 (6 bases). The germline CDR1 and CDR2 sequences are ENHRY and SYGVKD. The CDR3 has 14 residues. Deletions cut 3 bases from V and 5 bases from J, with 10 bases between. The CDR3 nucleotides read TGTGCCATCAGTGATACGGGGGTGACCGGGGAGCTGTTTTTT. It yields the protein CAISDTGVTGELFF.

This clonotype was seen ten or more times. This chain connects TRBV11-2 to TRBJ2-2; D not resolved. Germline loops: CDR1 SGHAT, CDR2 FQNNGV. The ends were cut back, 4 bases at V and 2 bases at J, with 11 bases in the middle. CDR3 size: 15 residues. CDR3 in DNA: TGTGCCAGCAGCTCCGGCAGGTCTAACACCGGGGAGCTGTTTTTT. Its protein product is CASSSGRSNTGELFF.

This clonotype was recorded a few times. The V call is TRBV7-2, the J call TRBJ1-3; a weak D match, TRBD1 (5 bases). The CDR3 contains 14 residues. Per the germline V gene, CDR1 is SGHTA and CDR2 is FQGNSA. With 4 bases removed from V and 1 base from J, the gap between germline ends came to 8 bases. CDR3 sequence reads: CASSSRVSGNTIYF. The CDR3 nucleotides are TGTGCCAGCAGCTCCAGGGTATCTGGAAACACCATATATTTT.

This clonotype was seen a few times. The chain employs TRBV5-1 and TRBJ1-2, with D possibly matching TRBD1 (6 bases). This CDR3 has 14 amino acids. CDR1 is SGHRS and CDR2 is YFSETQ in the germline V gene. The V gene lost 3 bases and the J gene lost 7 bases, with 16 bases spanning the gap. CDR3: CASSSSGARGGYTF. In DNA form, the CDR3 reads TGCGCCAGCAGCTCCTCAGGGGCCCGAGGTGGCTACACCTTC.

This chain joins TRBV12-3 or TRBV12-4 and TRBJ2-7, with no clear D. Trimming shortened V by 3 bases and J by 0 bases, and 3 bases separated the two germline ends. There are 12 residues in the CDR3. The CDR3 loop is CASSLFSYEQYF. CDR3 coding DNA: TGTGCCAGCAGTTTGTTCTCCTACGAGCAGTACTTC.